This TCR beta chain came from a study of cytomegalovirus exposure and HLA in healthy donors. Study findings and constraints: Earlier analysis looked at TCR beta V segments, and most were productive about 90% or about 30% of the time.

Note on this clone: Its cognate antigen is unknown.

Germline assignment: CDR1 LGHNA and CDR2 YNFKEQ. The CDR3 is 15 amino acids. The ends were cut back, 0 bases at V and 0 bases at J, with 6 bases in the middle. A multiplex PCR was run with 60 Vbeta primers and 13 Jbeta primers. This table comes from immunoSEQ multiplex PCR, and its TCRdb copy is limited to in-frame clones, with some not included. There are nearly 110,000 clones in the sample; 70% to 80% occur only once, and roughly 0.79% lies in the top ten. The clonotype was recovered from a boy aged 5 to 17 in good health and CMV-seronegative. The sequencing sample was made of PBMCs. The chain links TRBV4-2 to TRBJ1-5; D call uncertain. The CDR3 DNA reads as TGTGCCAGCAGCCAAGAGGGCGTTAGCAATCAGCCCCAGCATTTT. Its protein is CASSQEGVSNQPQHF.